A selection of T cell receptor beta chains follows, all from one sample in a study of cytotoxic CD8 clonotypes in ibrutinib-treated CLL. Sequencing used immunoSEQ multiplex PCR; TCRdb keeps in-frame clones, though not all of them. The sample holds about 50,000 clones, over 80% seen once. The source was PBMCs, collected after 24 months of ibrutinib treatment. These receptors all come from a human donor with chronic lymphocytic leukemia. CDR3s include the opening cysteine and the closing phenylalanine or tryptophan. The order of the fields is V gene, J gene, clone size, D gene, CDR3 DNA, CDR3 protein. D genes are given only for firm matches. Clone size is shown for a subset of rows, as once, few, many or a class of expanded clone.

TRBV7-2,TRBJ2-5,NA,NA,TGTGCCAGCAGCTTAGGTCAAGAGACCCAGTACTTC,CASSLGQETQYF
TRBV28,TRBJ2-7,NA,NA,TGTGCCAGCACCTTCAGCCTCTCCTACGAGCAGTACTTC,CASTFSLSYEQYF
TRBV10-3,TRBJ2-1,NA,NA,TGTGCCATCAGTGAGAATAGTCTAAACAATGAGCAGTTCTTC,CAISENSLNNEQFF
TRBV6-5,TRBJ2-7,NA,TRBD1,TGTGCCAGCAGACCCGGACAGGTCGGAAAAATGGAGCAGTACTTC,CASRPGQVGKMEQYF
TRBV10-3,TRBJ2-1,NA,NA,TGTGCCATCAGTGACCGGATGGATGAGCAGTTCTTC,CAISDRMDEQFF
TRBV30,TRBJ2-2,once,NA,TGTGCCTCCGGATACCAGCAGAACACCGGGGAGCTGTTTTTT,CASGYQQNTGELFF
TRBV9,TRBJ2-6,NA,TRBD1,TGTGCCAGCAGCGCCTCCGGGACAGCCAACTCTGGGGCCAACGTCCTGACTTTC,CASSASGTANSGANVLTF
TRBV27,TRBJ2-7,few,TRBD1,TGTGCCAGCAGTCAACATCCGGGACAGGGGTACGAGCAGTACTTC,CASSQHPGQGYEQYF
TRBV13,TRBJ2-3,NA,NA,TGTGCCAGCAGCTTACGTGGTACAGATACGCAGTATTTT,CASSLRGTDTQYF
TRBV19,TRBJ2-7,NA,NA,TGTGCCAGTAGCTCCCGGGACAACTACGAGCAGTACTTC,CASSSRDNYEQYF
TRBV4-1,TRBJ2-1,NA,TRBD2,TGCGCCAGCAGATGGACTAGCGGGCAAAACAATGAGCAGTTCTTC,CASRWTSGQNNEQFF
TRBV6-1,TRBJ1-5,once,NA,TGTGCCAGCAGTGAAGCGCCCGGGAGTAGCAATCAGCCCCAGCATTTT,CASSEAPGSSNQPQHF
TRBV2,TRBJ2-1,NA,TRBD2,TGTGCCAGCAGTGAATTAGGCGGGAGGGCCAATGAGCAGTTCTTC,CASSELGGRANEQFF
TRBV2,TRBJ2-3,NA,NA,TGTGCCAGCAGGTCGAGAGGAGGGCCGGCAGATACGCAGTATTTT,CASRSRGGPADTQYF
TRBV29-1,TRBJ1-5,few,NA,TGCAGCGTTGGGGACGGGGAACAGCCCCAGCATTTT,CSVGDGEQPQHF
TRBV30,TRBJ1-2,NA,NA,TGTGCCTGGAGACAACAGGGTTGGAGCTATGGCTACACCTTC,CAWRQQGWSYGYTF
TRBV7-9,TRBJ2-7,once,NA,TGTGCCAGCAGTTCCCTGACCCCCGGCCCCTACGAGCAGTACTTC,CASSSLTPGPYEQYF
TRBV7-2,TRBJ1-2,NA,NA,TGTGCCAGCAGCCACCCGACCCCAAACTATGGCTACACCTTC,CASSHPTPNYGYTF
TRBV28,TRBJ2-7,NA,TRBD2,TGTGCCAGCAGTTTGCCCGCGGGAGTCGTCTACGAGCAGTACTTC,CASSLPAGVVYEQYF
TRBV7-9,TRBJ1-2,NA,NA,TGCGCCAGCAGCTTAGCGTTCGGGGGAGGCGATGGCTACACCTTC,CASSLAFGGGDGYTF
TRBV28,TRBJ2-3,once,TRBD2,TGTGCCAGCAGTCGGCCTAGCGGACGTCATCTCACAGATACGCAGTATTTT,CASSRPSGRHLTDTQYF
TRBV6-6,TRBJ2-3,NA,TRBD2,TGTGCCAGCAGTAAGGAGGTAGCGGGAGCTACGCAGTATTTT,CASSKEVAGATQYF
TRBV29-1,TRBJ2-3,NA,TRBD1,TGCAGCGTTGGACAGGGGTGGTTGGTTGGCACAGATACGCAGTATTTT,CSVGQGWLVGTDTQYF
TRBV19,TRBJ2-7,once,NA,TGTGCCAGTAGTATGGGCGGCGACGAGCAGTACTTC,CASSMGGDEQYF
TRBV9,TRBJ1-1,NA,NA,TGTGCCAGCAGCGTAGAAGTGGGCAGAAACACTGAAGCTTTCTTT,CASSVEVGRNTEAFF
TRBV5-4,TRBJ2-7,once,NA,TGTGCCAGCAGCCCTCCAGAGAATAGATACGAGCAGTACTTC,CASSPPENRYEQYF
TRBV28,TRBJ1-2,NA,TRBD1,TGTGCCAGCAGTACCCAAGGACAGGGCACTCCCTATGGCTACACCTTC,CASSTQGQGTPYGYTF
TRBV2,TRBJ1-5,NA,NA,TGTGCCAGCAATAAAGAGACGGGCAGCAATCAGCCCCAGCATTTT,CASNKETGSNQPQHF
TRBV7-9,TRBJ2-3,NA,NA,TGTGCCAGCAGCTTAGCGGGCGGGATAAAGGGAGATTCAGATACGCAGTATTTT,CASSLAGGIKGDSDTQYF
TRBV19,TRBJ2-2,NA,TRBD1,TGTGCCAGTAGTCGACAGGGGGCGAACACCGGGGAGCTGTTTTTT,CASSRQGANTGELFF
TRBV27,TRBJ2-7,NA,TRBD1,TGTGCCAGCAGGTTACAGGGGGCAGGGGAGCAGTACTTC,CASRLQGAGEQYF
TRBV4-1,TRBJ2-7,NA,TRBD2,TGCGCCAGCAGCCACCTGACTAGCGGGCCTCCCTACGAGCAGTACTTC,CASSHLTSGPPYEQYF
TRBV7-6,TRBJ2-1,NA,NA,TGTGCCAGCAGCTTAGCTGTAGGTGGGCGTGGGGTAGGGTCCTACAATGAGCAGTTCTTC,CASSLAVGGRGVGSYNEQFF